These 11 T cell receptor beta chains came from one sample sequenced in a study of blood T cell repertoires in COVID-19 (dated by TCRdb to 2019 to 2021). The method behind the library was the immunoSEQ multiplex PCR assay. The clones in this table, taken by TCRdb from immuneACCESS, are in-frame only. Not every clone is retained; where verified, under half of the shortfall comes from an unresolved V gene, and the cause of the rest is unknown. For this sample there are 26,000 or so clones; around 88% appear just once. The ten largest clones capture around 17% of the sample. Sequenced material: peripheral blood. Source of these receptors: a human donor in a cohort sampled during active COVID-19.

In this sample, this clone turned up a few times. V is TRBV7-3 and J is TRBJ2-1; 10 bases agree with TRBD2. CDR3 length equals 16 residues. J gave up 3 bases and V 4 bases, and 6 bases lay outside the gene matches. The germline CDR1 and CDR2 sequences are SGHTA and FQGTGA. The DNA of the CDR3 is TGTGCCAGCAGCTCCCGACTAGCGGGCGACTACAATGAGCAGTTCTTC. It translates to CASSSRLAGDYNEQFF. The complete variable domain, with remaining parts taken from reference TRBV7-3 and TRBJ2-1, reads GAGVSQTPSNKVTEKGKYVELRCDPISGHTALYWYRQSLGQGPEFLIYFQGTGAADDSGLPNDRFFAVRPEGSVSTLKIQRTERGDSAVYLCASSSRLAGDYNEQFFGPGTRLTVL.

The chain combines TRBV29-1 with TRBJ2-2; TRBD2 matches 8 bases. The CDR3 runs 16 residues. Trimming cost V 3 bases and J 4 bases; bases outside gene matches: 10. Germline lookup yields CDR1 SQVTM and CDR2 ANQGSEA. The CDR3 region is CSVELGVAGSTGELFF. DNA of the CDR3: TGCAGCGTTGAGTTGGGGGTAGCGGGGAGCACCGGGGAGCTGTTTTTT.

The rearrangement uses TRBV12-5 and TRBJ2-1, with 10 bases matching TRBD2. Germline CDR1 reads LGHNT; CDR2 reads FRNRAP. CDR3 length equals 16 residues. V lost 1 base to trimming and J lost 8 bases; unmatched junction nucleotides: 8. The CDR3 nucleotides read TGTGCTAGTGGTTTGGCCATAGCGGGGGGCGGGTATGAGCAGTTCTTC. Its translation: CASGLAIAGGGYEQFF.

J is TRBJ2-1 and V is TRBV7-3; 10 nucleotides line up with TRBD2. The V gene's germline CDR1 is SGHTA and CDR2 FQGTGA. This CDR3 contains 15 residues. V lost 6 bases to trimming and J lost 8 bases; unmatched junction nucleotides: 10. The CDR3 nucleotides are TGTGCCAGCAGTCCCGGGACTAGCGTTCGGGATGAGCAGTTCTTC. Protein sequence: CASSPGTSVRDEQFF. Combining the CDR3 with reference TRBV7-3 and TRBJ2-1 gives the whole variable domain GAGVSQTPSNKVTEKGKYVELRCDPISGHTALYWYRQSLGQGPEFLIYFQGTGAADDSGLPNDRFFAVRPEGSVSTLKIQRTERGDSAVYLCASSPGTSVRDEQFFGPGTRLTVL.

V usage is TRBV10-3 and J usage is TRBJ2-7, with D possibly matching TRBD2 (5 bases). The CDR3 runs to 14 residues. The V end was cut by 4 bases, the J end by 0 bases, with 10 bases between. Germline V gene lookup returns CDR1 ENHRY and CDR2 SYGVKD. The CDR3 coding sequence is TGTGCCATCAGTGTCCGGGGAGACTCCTACGAGCAGTACTTC. The encoded protein is CAISVRGDSYEQYF.

This chain joins TRBV18 and TRBJ2-7, with D hard to call. Germline V gene sequence: CDR1 KGHSH, CDR2 LQKENI. The V end lost 6 bases, the J end lost 1 base, and 13 bases lay between the germline ends. CDR3 length: 14 residues. CDR3 sequence reads: CASSPLENSYEQYF. The CDR3 nucleotides are TGTGCCAGCTCCCCTCTCGAGAATTCCTACGAGCAGTACTTC. Based on the CDR3 plus reference TRBV18 and TRBJ2-7, the full variable domain is NAGVMQNPRHLVRRRGQEARLRCSPMKGHSHVYWYRQLPEEGLKFMVYLQKENIIDESGMPKERFSAEFPKEGPSILRIQQVVRGDSAAYFCASSPLENSYEQYFGPGTRLTVT.

This clone has only one observation. The gene calls are TRBV10-3 and TRBJ2-7, with TRBD2 matching 8 bases. The V gene's germline CDR1 is ENHRY and CDR2 SYGVKD. CDR3 length: 15 amino acids. V shed 0 bases, J shed 3 bases, and the junction held 4 bases outside the gene matches. The CDR3 sequence: CAISESREANYEQYF. The CDR3 region has the DNA TGTGCCATCAGTGAGTCGCGGGAGGCTAACTACGAGCAGTACTTC.

This chain connects TRBV5-4 to TRBJ2-1, with 9 bases lining up with TRBD2. CDR3 length: 16 amino acids. CDR1 is SGHNT and CDR2 is YYREEE in the germline V gene (reference sequence). V shed 0 bases and J 4 bases; nucleotides not matched to a gene: 5. The CDR3 sequence: CASSLASGKPYNEQFF. The CDR3 nucleotides are TGTGCCAGCAGCTTGGCTAGCGGGAAACCTTACAATGAGCAGTTCTTC.

The rearrangement uses TRBV19 and TRBJ2-7, with 8 bases lining up with TRBD2. The CDR3 consists of 15 residues. Per the germline V gene, CDR1 is LNHDA and CDR2 is SQIVND (reference sequence). After removal of 1 base from V and 2 bases from J, the junction contained 4 bases not matched to a gene. Written as DNA, the CDR3 is TGTGCCAGTAGTATAGGTTCGGGGGGGACCTACGAGCAGTACTTC. Its translation: CASSIGSGGTYEQYF. The full variable domain, completed using reference TRBV19 and TRBJ2-7, is DGGITQSPKYLFRKEGQNVTLSCEQNLNHDAMYWYRQDPGQGLRLIYYSQIVNDFQKGDIAEGYSVSREKKESFPLTVTSAQKNPTAFYLCASSIGSGGTYEQYFGPGTRLTVT.

V usage is TRBV3-1 (or the pseudogene TRBV3-2) and J usage is TRBJ2-2, with 10 nucleotides matching TRBD2. Losses at the gene ends were 4 bases for V and 5 bases for J; bases not matched to a gene: 4. CDR1 and CDR2 from the germline V gene are LGHDT and YNNKEL (reference sequence). The length of the CDR3 is 15 residues. CDR3 sequence (DNA): TGTGCCAGCAGCCCCCCTAGCGGGAGTACCGGGGAGCTGTTTTTT. It is translated as CASSPPSGSTGELFF.

The V gene is TRBV11-3, the J gene TRBJ1-2; a weak D match, TRBD1 (5 bases). CDR1 is SGHNT, CDR2 YENEEA, per germline. The V end was cut by 5 bases, the J end by 4 bases, with 14 bases between. This CDR3 has 14 amino acids. CDR3 region: CASSDTTALYGYTF. CDR3 nucleotides: TGTGCCAGCAGCGATACGACAGCTCTCTATGGCTACACCTTC.